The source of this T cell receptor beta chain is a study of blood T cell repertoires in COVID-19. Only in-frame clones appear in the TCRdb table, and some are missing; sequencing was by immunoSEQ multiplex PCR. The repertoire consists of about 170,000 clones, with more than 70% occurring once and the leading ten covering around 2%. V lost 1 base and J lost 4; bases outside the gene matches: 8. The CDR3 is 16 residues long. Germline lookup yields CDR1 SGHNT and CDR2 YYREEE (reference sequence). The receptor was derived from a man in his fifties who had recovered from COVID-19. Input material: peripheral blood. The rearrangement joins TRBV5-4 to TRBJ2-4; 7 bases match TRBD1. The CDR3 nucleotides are TGTGCCAGCAGCTTGCGGACAGGTCTGGGAAAAAACATTCAGTACTTC. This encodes CASSLRTGLGKNIQYF.